The T cell receptor (beta chain) described here comes from a study of a mutant IDH1 vaccine in newly diagnosed glioma. The sample's time point: week 47, end of study. The vaccine gave 300 ug of a 20-mer mutant IDH1 peptide subcutaneously per dose. Measured with immunoSEQ multiplex PCR; TCRdb has only the in-frame clones, and not every one. The sample lists tens of thousands of clones; less than 90% were seen once. About this clone itself: Its antigen is not known.

The specimen comprised PBMCs, sampled from a glioma patient whose treatment included an IDH1 peptide vaccine. This sequence originates from a woman aged 45-60 years with glioma.

CDR3 DNA sequence: TGTGCCAGCAGCTCCGGGGGGTTTGGACAGGGGGCCTTTAGCAATCAGCCCCAGCATTTT. Protein: CASSSGGFGQGAFSNQPQHF. The chain employs TRBV5-5 and TRBJ1-5; 11 bases agree with TRBD1. J was trimmed by 0 bases and V by 3 bases; bases with no gene match: 14. There are 20 residues in the CDR3. Germline V lookup: CDR1 SGHKS, CDR2 YYEKEE (reference sequence).